This TCR beta chain emerged from a study of blood T cell repertoires in COVID-19. Background on the study: Samples came from the United States, Italy and Spain, spanning acute and convalescent COVID-19. The analysed material was cDNA or gDNA that came from T cells, B-cell-depleted T cells, or PBMCs.

Under the authors' procedure: Researchers report that nucleated cell counts were estimated from reference gene primer amplification. Sequencing was performed with immunoSEQ multiplex PCR; in TCRdb, only in-frame clones are kept and a portion is missing. From that table come the V and J calls and clone size; the DNA was used to work out D and trimming. The sample has 200,000 to 250,000 clones, 89% seen once. V trimming: 0 bases; J trimming: 2 bases; junction bases outside the gene matches: 7. The CDR3 loop spans 16 amino acids. Germline CDR1 and CDR2: MNHEY and SVGAGI. V is TRBV6-5 and J is TRBJ2-7, with 7 bases that match TRBD2. The sequence derives from a man in his sixties who had recovered from COVID-19. Sequenced input: peripheral blood. The CDR3 nucleotides are TGTGCCAGCAGTTACTCGATATTAGCGGGTCCCTACGAGCAGTACTTC. Translation gives CASSYSILAGPYEQYF.